Sequencing of this T cell receptor beta chain was carried out in a study of control samples from healthy donors and cancer patients. Some clones are missing from TCRdb's copy, which holds only in-frame ones; the method was immunoSEQ multiplex PCR. The sample has fewer than 200,000 clones, 85% to 95% seen once; the top ten hold 1.2% to 1.5%. The V and J ends lost 4 bases and 7 bases respectively, with 12 bases between them. Per the germline V gene, CDR1 is SGHNT and CDR2 is YYREEE (reference sequence). This CDR3 is 13 amino acids long. The sample taken for sequencing was blood. The receptor's source is a man aged 25 to 40 in good health. The chain employs TRBV5-4 and TRBJ2-1, with a weak D call TRBD1 (6 bases). The DNA of the CDR3 is TGTGCCAGCAGCGAAACTACAGGGAATGAGCAGTTCTTC. It specifies CASSETTGNEQFF.